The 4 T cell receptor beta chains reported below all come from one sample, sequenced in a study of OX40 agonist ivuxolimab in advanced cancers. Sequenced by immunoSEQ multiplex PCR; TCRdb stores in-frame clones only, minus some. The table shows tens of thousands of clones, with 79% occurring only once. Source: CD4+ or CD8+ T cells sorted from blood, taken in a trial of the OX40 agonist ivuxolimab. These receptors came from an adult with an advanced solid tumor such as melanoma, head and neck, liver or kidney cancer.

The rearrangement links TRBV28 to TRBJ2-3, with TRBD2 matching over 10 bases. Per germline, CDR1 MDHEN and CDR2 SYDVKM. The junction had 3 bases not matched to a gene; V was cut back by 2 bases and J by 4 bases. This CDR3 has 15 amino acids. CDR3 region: CASSLTSGVSDTQYF. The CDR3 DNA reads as TGTGCCAGCAGTTTAACTAGCGGGGTTTCAGATACGCAGTATTTT.

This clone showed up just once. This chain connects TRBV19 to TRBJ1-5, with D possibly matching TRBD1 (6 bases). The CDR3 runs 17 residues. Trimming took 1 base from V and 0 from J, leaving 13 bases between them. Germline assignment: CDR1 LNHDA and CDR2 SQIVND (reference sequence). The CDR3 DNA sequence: TGTGCCAGTAGTATAGTGGACAGTACCTATAGCAATCAGCCCCAGCATTTT. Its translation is CASSIVDSTYSNQPQHF.

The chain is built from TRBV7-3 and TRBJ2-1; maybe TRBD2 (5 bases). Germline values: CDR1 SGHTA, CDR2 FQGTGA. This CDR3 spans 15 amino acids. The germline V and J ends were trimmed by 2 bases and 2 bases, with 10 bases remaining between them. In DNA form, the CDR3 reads TGTGCCAGCAGCTTAGGTCTAGCCGCCTACAATGAGCAGTTCTTC. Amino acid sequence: CASSLGLAAYNEQFF.

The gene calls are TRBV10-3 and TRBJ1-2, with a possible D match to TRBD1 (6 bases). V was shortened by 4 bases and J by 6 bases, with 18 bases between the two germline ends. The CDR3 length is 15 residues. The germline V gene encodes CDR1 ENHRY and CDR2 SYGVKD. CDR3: CAISAGLVGGDGYTF. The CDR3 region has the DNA TGTGCCATCAGTGCGGGGTTAGTTGGGGGCGATGGCTACACCTTC.